This TCR beta chain was captured by sequencing in a study of response to subunit inactivated influenza vaccine. Study-wide results and limits: Every seasonal influenza vaccination brings in few new T cells, the authors suggested.

A note on this clonotype: The antigen is undetermined.

The CDR3 is 14 residues long. Trimming pared 4 bases from V and 4 bases from J, leaving 14 bases between. Per germline, CDR1 ENHRY and CDR2 SYGVKD. TCRdb independently ran MiXCR on the RT-PCR reads; one entry per CDR3 protein. The table has about 540,000 distinct CDR3 sequences, under 30% seen once. These data were also reused for a study on T cells expressing NK-cell markers. Turning to that study: The authors generated TCR beta cDNA through 5'RACE template switching with UMIs. Sequencing of TCR beta repertoires drew on sorted CD3+CD56+NKG2C+, CD3+CD56+NKG2C- and CD3+CD56-NKG2C+ T cells. Most of the eight sequenced donors were HCMV-seropositive; one was seronegative.

The receptor's source is a man in his fifties or sixties who received an inactivated influenza vaccine. This sequence joins TRBV10-3 and TRBJ2-7; tentative D call: TRBD2 (6 bases). The starting material was CD4+ T cells sorted from PBMCs, obtained about 11 days after vaccination. CDR3: CAISGTTQPYEQYF. DNA of the CDR3: TGTGCCATCAGTGGGACTACCCAACCGTACGAGCAGTACTTC.